The sequence of this T cell receptor beta chain was determined in a study of blood T cells in healthy people across ages. This clonotype has at least ten counts. V shed 7 bases, J shed 2 bases, and the junction held 8 bases outside the gene matches. This CDR3 is built from 15 residues. The V gene's germline CDR1 is LGHNT and CDR2 FRNRAP. Primed by a sample-barcoded 5' primer and a J-beta primer mix, a second PCR proceeded for roughly 7 to 12 cycles. A 12-random-nucleotide template-switch adaptor tagged each cDNA molecule. TCRdb recomputed calls from the 5' RACE reads with MiXCR, one row per CDR3 protein. The repertoire holds 1.5 million to 2 million distinct CDR3 sequences, with 28% as singletons.

This rearrangement joins TRBV12-5 to TRBJ2-1, with TRBD1 identical over 7 bases. This TCR came from a woman in her twenties or thirties in good health. The sequenced sample consisted of blood. The CDR3 nucleotides are TGTGCTAGTGCCCCGCCTGGGACAGCCTACAATGAGCAGTTCTTC. It encodes CASAPPGTAYNEQFF.